This T cell receptor beta chain was documented in a study of blood T cells in healthy people across ages. Findings of the study overall: Age showed a roughly linear inverse relationship with TCR beta diversity per million T cells. Percentage of naive T cells showed a strong correlation with TCR beta diversity. Compared with aged donors, long-lived donors showed fewer expanded clones, suggesting selection.

This clonotype was seen a handful of times. Antigen specificity is unknown. A J-beta primer mix and a sample-barcoded 5' primer were used in a second PCR of roughly 6 to 11 cycles. Every single cDNA molecule received a tag from a template-switch adaptor with 12 random nucleotides. MiXCR, applied by TCRdb to the 5' RACE reads, yields one record per CDR3 protein. Of roughly 1.7 million distinct CDR3 sequences in the sample, approximately 32% are singletons; the top ten hold 11%. Sample: blood. This sequence originates from a woman in her twenties or thirties in good health.

The CDR3 loop is CASNPLTGSLADTQYF. For the CDR3, the DNA is TGCGCCAGCAACCCCCTGACCGGGAGTCTCGCAGATACGCAGTATTTT. The chain joins TRBV4-1 to TRBJ2-3; maybe TRBD2 (6 bases). CDR1 is MGHRA, CDR2 YSYEKL, per germline. The CDR3 extends over 16 amino acids. With 7 bases removed from V and 4 bases from J, the gap between germline ends came to 21 bases.